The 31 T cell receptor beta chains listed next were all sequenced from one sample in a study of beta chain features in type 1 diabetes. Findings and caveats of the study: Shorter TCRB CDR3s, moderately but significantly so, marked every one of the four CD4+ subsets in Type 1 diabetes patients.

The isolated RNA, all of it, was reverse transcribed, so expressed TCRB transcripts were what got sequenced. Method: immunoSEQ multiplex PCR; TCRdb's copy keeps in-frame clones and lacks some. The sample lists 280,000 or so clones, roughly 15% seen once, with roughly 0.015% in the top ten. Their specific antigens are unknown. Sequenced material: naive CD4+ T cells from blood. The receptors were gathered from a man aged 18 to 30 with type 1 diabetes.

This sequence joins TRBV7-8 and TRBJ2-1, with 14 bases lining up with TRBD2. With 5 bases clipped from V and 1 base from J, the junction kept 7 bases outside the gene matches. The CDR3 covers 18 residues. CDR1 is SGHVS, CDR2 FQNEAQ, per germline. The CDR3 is CASSPGTSGGPSYNEQFF. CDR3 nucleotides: TGTGCCAGCAGCCCAGGGACTAGCGGGGGCCCTTCCTACAATGAGCAGTTCTTC.

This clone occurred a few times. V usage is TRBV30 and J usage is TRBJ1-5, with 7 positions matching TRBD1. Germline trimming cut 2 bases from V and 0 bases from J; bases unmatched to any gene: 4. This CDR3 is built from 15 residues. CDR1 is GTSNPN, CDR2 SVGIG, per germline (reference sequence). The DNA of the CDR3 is TGTGCCTGGAGTAACAGGGGAAATAGCAATCAGCCCCAGCATTTT. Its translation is CAWSNRGNSNQPQHF.

The CDR3: CASSASGGGTGELFF. For the CDR3, the DNA is TGTGCCAGCAGTGCCAGCGGGGGAGGCACCGGGGAGCTGTTTTTT. The chain has TRBV25-1 and TRBJ2-2; 8 nucleotides align to TRBD2. Germline CDR1 is MGHDK and CDR2 is SYGVNS. The V gene end was trimmed by 4 bases and the J gene end by 4 bases; junction bases not matched to a gene: 5. CDR3 size: 15 residues.

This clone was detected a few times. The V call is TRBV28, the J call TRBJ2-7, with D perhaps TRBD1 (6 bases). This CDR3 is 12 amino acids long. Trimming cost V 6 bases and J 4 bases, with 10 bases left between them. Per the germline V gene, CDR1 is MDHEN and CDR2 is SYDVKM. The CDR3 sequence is CASSVGTYEQYF. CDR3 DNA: TGTGCCAGCAGCGTAGGGACATACGAGCAGTACTTC.

CDR3 nucleotides: TGTGCCTGCGGGACAGGGGGCAATCAGCCCCAGCATTTT. It yields the protein CACGTGGNQPQHF. This chain connects TRBV30 to TRBJ1-5, with TRBD1 matching over 10 bases. The V segment lost 6 bases and the J segment 2 bases; nucleotides outside the gene matches: 1. CDR3 length: 13 amino acids. The germline CDR1 and CDR2 sequences are GTSNPN and SVGIG (reference sequence).

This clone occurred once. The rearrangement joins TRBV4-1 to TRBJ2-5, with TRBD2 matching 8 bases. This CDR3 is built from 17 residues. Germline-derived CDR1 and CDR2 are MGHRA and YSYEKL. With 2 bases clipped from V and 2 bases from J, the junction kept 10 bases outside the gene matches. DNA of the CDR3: TGCGCCAGCAGCCAAAGACCCGCGGCGGGGGGACAAGAGACCCAGTACTTC. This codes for CASSQRPAAGGQETQYF.

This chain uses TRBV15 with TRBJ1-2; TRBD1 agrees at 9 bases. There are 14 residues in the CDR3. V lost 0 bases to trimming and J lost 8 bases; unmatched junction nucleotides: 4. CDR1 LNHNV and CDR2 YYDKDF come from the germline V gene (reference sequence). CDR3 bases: TGTGCCACCAGCAGAGAAGGGACAGGGTTGGGCTACACCTTC. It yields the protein CATSREGTGLGYTF.

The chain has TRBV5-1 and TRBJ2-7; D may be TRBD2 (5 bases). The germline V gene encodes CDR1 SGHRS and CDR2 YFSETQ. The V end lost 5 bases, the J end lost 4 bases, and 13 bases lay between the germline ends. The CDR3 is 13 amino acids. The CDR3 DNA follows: TGCGCCAGCAGTAGGACTTCCCTATACGAGCAGTACTTC. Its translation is CASSRTSLYEQYF.

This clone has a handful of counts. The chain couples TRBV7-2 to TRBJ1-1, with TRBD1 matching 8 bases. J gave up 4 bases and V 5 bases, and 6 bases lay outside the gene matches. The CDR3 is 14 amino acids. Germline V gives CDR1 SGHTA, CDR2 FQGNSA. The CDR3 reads CASSRATGATEAFF. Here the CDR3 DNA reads TGTGCCAGCAGCCGTGCGACAGGGGCCACTGAAGCTTTCTTT. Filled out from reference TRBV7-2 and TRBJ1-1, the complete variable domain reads GAGVSQSPSNKVTEKGKDVELRCDPISGHTALYWYRQSLGQGLEFLIYFQGNSAPDKSGLPSDRFSAERTGGSVSTLTIQRTQQEDSAVYLCASSRATGATEAFFGQGTRLTVV.

The CDR3 nucleotides read TGTGCCAGCGCGCAAGGACTAGCGGGAACCTACGAGCAGTACTTC. This translates into CASAQGLAGTYEQYF. The chain carries TRBV5-4 and TRBJ2-7, with 12 bases lining up with TRBD2. J gave up 2 bases and V 7 bases, and 7 bases lay outside the gene matches. The CDR3 spans 15 residues. Germline assignment: CDR1 SGHNT and CDR2 YYREEE (reference sequence).

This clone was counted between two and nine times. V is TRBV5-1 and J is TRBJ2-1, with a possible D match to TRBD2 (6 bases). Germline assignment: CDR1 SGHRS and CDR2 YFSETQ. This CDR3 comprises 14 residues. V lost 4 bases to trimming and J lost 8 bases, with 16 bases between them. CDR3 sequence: CASSAGTFGDEQFF. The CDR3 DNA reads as TGCGCCAGCAGCGCCGGGACTTTCGGGGATGAGCAGTTCTTC.

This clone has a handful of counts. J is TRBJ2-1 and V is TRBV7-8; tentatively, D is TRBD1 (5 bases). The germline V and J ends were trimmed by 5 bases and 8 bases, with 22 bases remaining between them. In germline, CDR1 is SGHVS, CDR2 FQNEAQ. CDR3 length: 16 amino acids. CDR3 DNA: TGTGCCAGCAGCCCCCGCAGGGTTACGCCCTGGGATGAGCAGTTCTTC. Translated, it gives CASSPRRVTPWDEQFF.

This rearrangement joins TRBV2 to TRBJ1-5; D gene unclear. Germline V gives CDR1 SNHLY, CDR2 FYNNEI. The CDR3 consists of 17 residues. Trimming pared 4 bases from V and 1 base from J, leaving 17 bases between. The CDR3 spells CASSALRRSRSNQPQHF. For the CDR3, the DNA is TGTGCCAGCAGTGCCCTCAGGCGAAGTAGGAGCAATCAGCCCCAGCATTTT.

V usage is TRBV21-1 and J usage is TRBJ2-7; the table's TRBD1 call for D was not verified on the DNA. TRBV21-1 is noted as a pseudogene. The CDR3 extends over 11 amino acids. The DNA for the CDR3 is TGTGCCAGCACCTCAGTCTACGAGCAGTACTTC. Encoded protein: CASTSVYEQYF.

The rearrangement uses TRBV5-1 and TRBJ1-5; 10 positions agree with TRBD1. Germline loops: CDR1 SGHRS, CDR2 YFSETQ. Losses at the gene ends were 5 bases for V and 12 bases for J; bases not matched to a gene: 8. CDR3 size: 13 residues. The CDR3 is CASRLDRGPLQHF. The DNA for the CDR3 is TGCGCCAGCAGGCTCGACAGGGGGCCCCTCCAGCATTTT.

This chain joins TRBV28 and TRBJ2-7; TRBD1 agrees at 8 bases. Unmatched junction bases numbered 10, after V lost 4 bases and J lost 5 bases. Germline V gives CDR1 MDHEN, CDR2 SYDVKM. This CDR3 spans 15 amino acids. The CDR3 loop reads CASSSSGTGPHEQYF. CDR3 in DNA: TGTGCCAGCAGTTCATCCGGGACAGGACCCCACGAGCAGTACTTC.

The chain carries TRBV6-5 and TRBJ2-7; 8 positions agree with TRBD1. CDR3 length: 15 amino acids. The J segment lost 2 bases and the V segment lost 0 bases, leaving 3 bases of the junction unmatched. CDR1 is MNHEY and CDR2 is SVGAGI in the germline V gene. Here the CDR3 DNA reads TGTGCCAGCAGTTACTCCGAGACAGGGGCCTACGAGCAGTACTTC. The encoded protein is CASSYSETGAYEQYF.

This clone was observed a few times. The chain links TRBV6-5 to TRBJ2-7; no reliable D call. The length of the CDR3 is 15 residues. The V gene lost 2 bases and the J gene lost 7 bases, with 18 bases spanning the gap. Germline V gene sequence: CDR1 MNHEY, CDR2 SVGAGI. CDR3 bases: TGTGCCAGCAGTTACGGCCTGTTGATGGGCACAGAGCAGTACTTC. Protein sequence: CASSYGLLMGTEQYF.

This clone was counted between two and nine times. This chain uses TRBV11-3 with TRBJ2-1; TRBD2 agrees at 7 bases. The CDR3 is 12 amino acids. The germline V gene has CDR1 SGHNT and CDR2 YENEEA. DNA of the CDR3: TGTGCGACAAAGAGCGGGAACAATGAGCAGTTCTTC. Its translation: CATKSGNNEQFF.

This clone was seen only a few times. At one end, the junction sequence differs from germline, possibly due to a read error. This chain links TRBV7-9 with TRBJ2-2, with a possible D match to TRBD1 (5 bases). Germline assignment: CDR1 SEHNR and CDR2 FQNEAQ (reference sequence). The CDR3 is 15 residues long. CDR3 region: CASTLGAINTGELFF. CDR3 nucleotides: TGTGCCAGCACCTTAGGGGCTATAAACACCGGGGAGCTGTTTTTT.

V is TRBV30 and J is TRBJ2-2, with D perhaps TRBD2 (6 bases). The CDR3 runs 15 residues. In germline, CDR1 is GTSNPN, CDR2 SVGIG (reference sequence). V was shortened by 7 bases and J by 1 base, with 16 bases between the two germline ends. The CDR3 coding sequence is TGTGCCTCGGGGAAGGAGGGGAAGAACACCGGGGAGCTGTTTTTT. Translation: CASGKEGKNTGELFF.

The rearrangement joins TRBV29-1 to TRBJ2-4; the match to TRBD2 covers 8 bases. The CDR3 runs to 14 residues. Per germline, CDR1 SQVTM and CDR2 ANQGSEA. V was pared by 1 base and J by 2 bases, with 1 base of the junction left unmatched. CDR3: CSVEAGGSKNIQYF. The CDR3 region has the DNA TGCAGCGTTGAAGCGGGGGGGTCCAAAAACATTCAGTACTTC.

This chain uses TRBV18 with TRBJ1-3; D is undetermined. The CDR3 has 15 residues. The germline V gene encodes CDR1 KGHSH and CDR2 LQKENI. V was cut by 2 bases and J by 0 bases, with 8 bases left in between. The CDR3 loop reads CASSPTSGSGNTIYF. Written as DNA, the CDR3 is TGTGCCAGCTCACCAACCAGCGGCTCTGGAAACACCATATATTTT.

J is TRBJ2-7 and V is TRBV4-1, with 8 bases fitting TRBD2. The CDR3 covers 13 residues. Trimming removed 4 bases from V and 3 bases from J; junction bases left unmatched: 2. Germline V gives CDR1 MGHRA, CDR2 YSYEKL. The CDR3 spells CASSPREDYEQYF. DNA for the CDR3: TGCGCCAGCAGCCCGCGGGAGGACTACGAGCAGTACTTC.

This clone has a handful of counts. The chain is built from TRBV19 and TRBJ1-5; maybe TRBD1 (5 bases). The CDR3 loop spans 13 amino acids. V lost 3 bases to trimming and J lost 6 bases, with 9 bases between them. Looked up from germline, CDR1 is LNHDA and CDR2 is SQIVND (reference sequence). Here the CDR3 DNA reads TGTGCCAGTAGTATCACCAGGGCTCAGCCCCAGCATTTT. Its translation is CASSITRAQPQHF.

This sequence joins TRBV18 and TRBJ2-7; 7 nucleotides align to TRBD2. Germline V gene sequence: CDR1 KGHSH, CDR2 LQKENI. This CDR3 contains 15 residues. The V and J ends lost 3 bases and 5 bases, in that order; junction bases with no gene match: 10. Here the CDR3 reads CASSPARGSRDEQYF. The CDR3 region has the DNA TGTGCCAGCTCACCGGCCCGCGGGAGTAGGGACGAGCAGTACTTC.

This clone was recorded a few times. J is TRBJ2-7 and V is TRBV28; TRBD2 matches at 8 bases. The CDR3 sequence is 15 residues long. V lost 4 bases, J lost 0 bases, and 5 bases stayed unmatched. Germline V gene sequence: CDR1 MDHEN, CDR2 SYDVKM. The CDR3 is CASSSASGYSYEQYF. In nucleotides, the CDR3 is TGTGCCAGCAGTTCTGCTAGCGGGTACTCCTACGAGCAGTACTTC. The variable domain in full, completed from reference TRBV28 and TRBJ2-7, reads DVKVTQSSRYLVKRTGEKVFLECVQDMDHENMFWYRQDPGLGLRLIYFSYDVKMKEKGDIPEGYSVSREKKERFSLILESASTNQTSMYLCASSSASGYSYEQYFGPGTRLTVT.

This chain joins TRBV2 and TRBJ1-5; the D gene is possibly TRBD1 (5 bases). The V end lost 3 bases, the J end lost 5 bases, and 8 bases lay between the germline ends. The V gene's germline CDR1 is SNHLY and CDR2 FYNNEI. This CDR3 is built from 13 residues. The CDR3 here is CASSDPRDQPQHF. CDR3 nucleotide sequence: TGTGCCAGCAGTGACCCCAGGGATCAGCCCCAGCATTTT.

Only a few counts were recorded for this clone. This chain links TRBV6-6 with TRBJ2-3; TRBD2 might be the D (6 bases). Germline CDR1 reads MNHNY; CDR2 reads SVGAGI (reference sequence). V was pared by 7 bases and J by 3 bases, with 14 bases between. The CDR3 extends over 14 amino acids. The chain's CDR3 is CASNPLGGTDTQYF. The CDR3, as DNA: TGTGCCAGCAATCCACTCGGGGGAACAGATACGCAGTATTTT.

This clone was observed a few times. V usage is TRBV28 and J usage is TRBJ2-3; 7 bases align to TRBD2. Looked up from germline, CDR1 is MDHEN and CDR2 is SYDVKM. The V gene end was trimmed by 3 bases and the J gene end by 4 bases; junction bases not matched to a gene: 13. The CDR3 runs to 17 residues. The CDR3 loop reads CASSLGGPPGRADTQYF. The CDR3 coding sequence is TGTGCCAGCAGTTTGGGGGGACCCCCAGGGAGGGCAGATACGCAGTATTTT.

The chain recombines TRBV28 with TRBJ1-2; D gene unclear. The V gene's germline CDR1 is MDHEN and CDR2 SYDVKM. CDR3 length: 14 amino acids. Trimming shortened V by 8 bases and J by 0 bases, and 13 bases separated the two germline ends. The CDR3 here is CASRTPSSNYGYTF. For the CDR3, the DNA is TGTGCCAGCCGTACTCCATCATCTAACTATGGCTACACCTTC.